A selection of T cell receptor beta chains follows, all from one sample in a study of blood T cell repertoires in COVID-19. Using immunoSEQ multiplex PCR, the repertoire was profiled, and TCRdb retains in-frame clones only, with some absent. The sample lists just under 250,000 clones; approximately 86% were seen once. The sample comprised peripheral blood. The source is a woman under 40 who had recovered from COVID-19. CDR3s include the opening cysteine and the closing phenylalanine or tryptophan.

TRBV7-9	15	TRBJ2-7	CASSLVLGQEYEQYF
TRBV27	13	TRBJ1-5	CASSLRWNQPQHF
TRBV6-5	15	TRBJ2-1	CASSPFLVETPEQFF
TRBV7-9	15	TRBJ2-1	CASSLTGGRGNEQFF
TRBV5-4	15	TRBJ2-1	CASSLGGGLSNEQFF
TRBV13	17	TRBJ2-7	CASSLRELAGGTYEQYF
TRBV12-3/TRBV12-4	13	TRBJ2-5	CASSITGEETQYF
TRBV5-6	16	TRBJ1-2	CASSLLQRQGRNGYTF
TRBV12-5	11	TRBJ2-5	CAVAGGETQYF
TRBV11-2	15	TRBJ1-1	CASSSGQVLNTEAFF
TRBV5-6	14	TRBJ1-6	CASSLPGDGSPLHF
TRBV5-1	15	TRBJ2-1	CASSSQGVAYNEQFF
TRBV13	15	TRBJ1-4	CASSGQTGREEKLFF
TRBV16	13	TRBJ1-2	CASNPGTNYGYTF
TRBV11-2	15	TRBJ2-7	CASSPRRGASYEQYF
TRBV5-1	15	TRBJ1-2	CASSLSQGELYGYTF
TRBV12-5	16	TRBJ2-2	CASGLTSGGGTGELFF
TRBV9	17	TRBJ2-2	CASSSHGLAGNTGELFF
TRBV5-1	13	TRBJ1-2	CASSLDRPDGYTF
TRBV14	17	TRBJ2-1	CASSRLPGTGGHNEQFF
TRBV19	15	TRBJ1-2	CASSILAGQEDGYTF
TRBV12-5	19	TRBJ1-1	CASGLVLLLSSGRNTEAFF
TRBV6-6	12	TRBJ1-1	CASSSGNTEAFF
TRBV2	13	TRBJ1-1	CASLRGASAEAFF
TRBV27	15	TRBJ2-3	CASSSGTSGTDTQYF
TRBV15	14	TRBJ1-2	CATSPRGTNYGYTF